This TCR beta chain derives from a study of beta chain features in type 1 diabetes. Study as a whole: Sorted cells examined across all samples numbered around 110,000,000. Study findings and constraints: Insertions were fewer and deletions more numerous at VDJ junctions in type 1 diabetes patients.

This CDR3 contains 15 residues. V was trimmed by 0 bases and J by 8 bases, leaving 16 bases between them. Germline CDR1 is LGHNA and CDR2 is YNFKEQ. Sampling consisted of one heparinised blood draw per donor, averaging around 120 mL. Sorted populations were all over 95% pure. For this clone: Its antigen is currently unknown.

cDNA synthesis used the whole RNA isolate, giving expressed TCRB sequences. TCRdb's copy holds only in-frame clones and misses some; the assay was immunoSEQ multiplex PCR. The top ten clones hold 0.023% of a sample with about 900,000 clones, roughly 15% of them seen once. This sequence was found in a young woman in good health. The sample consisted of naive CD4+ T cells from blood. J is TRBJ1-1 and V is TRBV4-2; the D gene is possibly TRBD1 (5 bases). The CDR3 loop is CASSQDLPRQSEAFF. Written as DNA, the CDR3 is TGTGCCAGCAGCCAAGATCTACCGAGACAGTCAGAAGCTTTCTTT.